This is a list of T cell receptor beta chains from one sample in a study of post-analysis software for immune sequencing data. TCRdb processed the PCR reads anew with MiXCR; each CDR3 protein has one entry. The sample includes about 770,000 distinct CDR3 sequences, around 45% of them seen just once. Sample: blood. These receptors were taken from a girl aged 10-17 years with multiple sclerosis. CDR3s include the opening cysteine and the closing phenylalanine or tryptophan. The D gene is left open where the match is weak. Clone size is given for some rows only: seen once, a few or many times, or a class if the clone is expanded.

>-|TRBV20-1|TRBJ2-1|few
CSARRGNPYNEQFF
TGCAGTGCTAGACGAGGGAATCCCTACAATGAGCAGTTCTTC
>TRBD1|TRBV20-1|TRBJ2-7|-
CSANGVEGQVPYEQYF
TGCAGTGCTAACGGGGTGGAAGGACAGGTGCCCTACGAGCAGTACTTC
>-|TRBV18|TRBJ1-6|few
CASSPTTDGVALHF
TGTGCCAGCTCACCAACCACGGATGGGGTGGCCCTCCACTTT
>TRBD1|TRBV10-3|TRBJ2-7|-
CAISGGTGLTEQYF
TGTGCCATCAGTGGGGGGACAGGGTTAACAGAGCAGTACTTC
>TRBD2|TRBV20-1|TRBJ2-7|few
CSARDEGLGGYEQYF
TGCAGTGCTAGAGATGAGGGACTAGGTGGGTACGAGCAGTACTTC
>-|TRBV29-1|TRBJ1-4|few
CSVEKPGVEIKGVFF
TGCAGCGTTGAGAAGCCGGGGGTCGAGATAAAGGGGGTGTTTTTT
>-|TRBV11-2|TRBJ2-7|-
CASSLDAGTYEQYF
TGTGCCAGCAGCTTAGACGCGGGAACCTACGAGCAGTACTTC
>-|TRBV6-1|TRBJ1-2|-
CASTKTANYGYTF
TGTGCCAGCACCAAGACGGCGAACTATGGCTACACCTTC
>-|TRBV3-1|TRBJ2-5|-
CASSQDSRLRSQETQYF
TGTGCCAGCAGCCAAGATTCAAGGTTACGGTCGCAAGAGACCCAGTACTTC
>TRBD2|TRBV7-3|TRBJ2-1|-
CASSTHGVSGGPVSYNEQFF
TGTGCCAGCAGCACCCATGGGGTTTCGGGAGGGCCGGTCTCCTACAATGAGCAGTTCTTC
>TRBD2|TRBV28|TRBJ2-7|-
CASRPTSGSSEQYF
TGTGCCAGCAGGCCGACTAGCGGGAGTTCCGAGCAGTACTTC
>-|TRBV6-5|TRBJ2-1|-
CASSYSQSEQFF
TGTGCCAGCAGTTACTCCCAGAGTGAGCAGTTCTTC
>-|TRBV20-1|TRBJ2-5|-
CRAVWGETQYF
TGCAGGGCCGTGTGGGGAGAGACCCAGTACTTC
>-|TRBV6-5|TRBJ1-1|-
CASSYPHDGGNTEAFF
TGTGCCAGCAGTTACCCCCACGACGGGGGGAACACTGAAGCTTTCTTT
>TRBD2|TRBV4-2|TRBJ2-2|-
CASSQEERAGGYTGELFF
TGTGCCAGCAGCCAAGAAGAACGAGCGGGAGGGTACACCGGGGAGCTGTTTTTT
>TRBD2|TRBV20-1|TRBJ2-5|few
CSAPTSGRASGYQETQYF
TGCAGTGCTCCGACTAGCGGGAGGGCCTCAGGGTACCAAGAGACCCAGTACTTC
>TRBD1|TRBV6-1|TRBJ2-1|-
CASSKTGGGGEQFF
TGTGCCAGCAGTAAGACAGGGGGCGGGGGTGAGCAGTTCTTC
>TRBD2|TRBV10-3|TRBJ2-1|-
CAISDLTSGSPYNEQFF
TGTGCCATCAGTGACCTTACTAGCGGGAGCCCCTACAATGAGCAGTTCTTC
>TRBD2|TRBV9|TRBJ2-7|few
CASGPASGRNEQYF
TGTGCCAGCGGCCCGGCTAGCGGGAGGAACGAGCAGTACTTC
>TRBD2|TRBV12-3/TRBV12-4|TRBJ2-5|-
CASSRPGLAGQTQYF
TGTGCCAGCAGCCGACCGGGACTAGCGGGCCAGACCCAGTACTTC
>TRBD1|TRBV7-9|TRBJ2-1|-
CASSFKGAMNNEQFF
TGTGCCAGCAGCTTTAAGGGGGCAATGAACAATGAGCAGTTCTTC
>-|TRBV3-1|TRBJ2-6|few
CASSPQGTGANVLTF
TGTGCCAGCAGCCCGCAGGGGACTGGGGCCAACGTCCTGACTTTC
>TRBD1|TRBV29-1|TRBJ1-1|-
CSAVGQGPPGTEAFF
TGCAGCGCCGTCGGACAGGGCCCACCGGGCACTGAAGCTTTCTTT
>-|TRBV29-1|TRBJ2-5|-
CSTSGHLHGETQYF
TGCAGCACCTCGGGACACCTACATGGGGAGACCCAGTACTTC
>-|TRBV10-3|TRBJ2-2|once
CAISRNQDREGDTGELFF
TGTGCCATCAGTCGTAATCAGGACAGGGAGGGGGACACCGGGGAGCTGTTTTTT
>TRBD1|TRBV27|TRBJ2-5|-
CASALSGQDLETQYF
TGTGCCAGCGCCTTATCTGGACAGGACCTCGAGACCCAGTACTTC
>-|TRBV27|TRBJ1-2|-
CASSTLQGHYGYTF
TGTGCCAGCAGTACCCTACAGGGCCACTATGGCTACACCTTC
>-|TRBV7-2|TRBJ2-3|-
CASTLFWDTQYF
TGTGCCAGCACCCTTTTCTGGGATACGCAGTATTTT
>TRBD2|TRBV12-3/TRBV12-4|TRBJ2-2|-
CASSLVRGGRTGELFF
TGTGCCAGCAGTTTAGTCCGGGGGGGCCGGACCGGGGAGCTGTTTTTT
>TRBD2|TRBV5-1|TRBJ2-7|-
CASSSSGLAGDYEQYF
TGCGCCAGCAGCTCATCCGGACTAGCGGGAGACTACGAGCAGTACTTC
>-|TRBV11-3|TRBJ2-3|-
CASSLSFGELATDTQYF
TGTGCCAGCAGCTTATCGTTCGGCGAGTTAGCGACAGATACGCAGTATTTT
>TRBD1|TRBV7-6|TRBJ1-2|few
CASSRGDRDYGYTF
TGTGCCAGCAGTAGGGGAGACAGGGACTATGGCTACACCTTC
>-|TRBV12-3/TRBV12-4|TRBJ2-1|-
CASSLKGGSYNEQFF
TGTGCCAGCAGTTTGAAGGGAGGCTCCTACAATGAGCAGTTCTTC
>TRBD2|TRBV20-1|TRBJ2-1|-
CSALSGSSYNEQFF
TGCAGTGCTCTTAGCGGGAGCTCCTACAATGAGCAGTTCTTC
>-|TRBV9|TRBJ2-5|-
CASSVEAAQGTQYF
TGTGCCAGCAGCGTAGAGGCAGCGCAAGGGACCCAGTACTTC
>-|TRBV20-1|TRBJ2-1|-
CSASLGSYNEQFF
TGCAGTGCTAGTCTAGGCTCCTACAATGAGCAGTTCTTC